The 30 T cell receptor beta chains reported below all come from one sample, sequenced in a study of blood T cell repertoires in COVID-19. Profiling relied on immunoSEQ multiplex PCR, and the TCRdb table lists in-frame clones only, not all of them. The sample yields about 100,000 clones, more than 70% seen once. The sequenced sample consisted of peripheral blood. All receptors derive from a middle-aged man with active or convalescent COVID-19.

This clone was picked up many times. The CDR3 DNA reads TGTGCCAGCAGTCCTTTACTAGCGGGGGACAATGAGCAGTTCTTC. Its translation: CASSPLLAGDNEQFF. The gene calls are TRBV28 and TRBJ2-1; 11 bases map to TRBD2. CDR3 length equals 15 residues. With 5 bases clipped from V and 5 bases from J, the junction kept 5 bases outside the gene matches. CDR1 is MDHEN and CDR2 is SYDVKM in the germline V gene.

V and J are TRBV24-1 and TRBJ2-1, with 8 bases that match TRBD2. CDR1 and CDR2 from the germline V gene are KGHDR and SFDVKD. The CDR3 runs to 16 residues. Unmatched junction bases numbered 6, after V lost 5 bases and J lost 1 base. The CDR3 here is CATSGASGSSYNEQFF. CDR3 bases: TGTGCCACCAGTGGGGCTAGCGGGTCTTCCTACAATGAGCAGTTCTTC.

The chain is built from TRBV10-3 and TRBJ1-1, with 7 bases matching TRBD1. After removal of 10 bases from V and 6 bases from J, the junction contained 11 bases not matched to a gene. CDR1 and CDR2 from the germline V gene are ENHRY and SYGVKD. The CDR3 is 13 amino acids. CDR3 nucleotides: TGTGCCACTGCACAGGGGTCGAGCGCTGAAGCTTTCTTT. Residues: CATAQGSSAEAFF.

The V and J genes are TRBV7-2 and TRBJ1-2, with 8 bases identical to TRBD1. V dropped 3 bases and J dropped 7; count of bases not matched to a gene: 4. CDR1 and CDR2 from the germline V gene are SGHTA and FQGNSA. The length of the CDR3 is 13 residues. This CDR3 is CASSFQGASGYTF. The DNA for the CDR3 is TGTGCCAGCAGCTTTCAGGGGGCGAGTGGCTACACCTTC.

As for this clone: Possible read error: a much larger clone is one base away. The CDR3 is CASIRGNYGYTF. The CDR3, as DNA: TGTGCCAGCATCAGGGGGAACTATGGCTACACCTTC. The rearrangement links TRBV5-6 to TRBJ1-2, with TRBD1 matching over 7 bases. This CDR3 has 12 amino acids. J lost 2 bases, V lost 6 bases, and 1 base had no gene match. CDR1 is SGHDT and CDR2 is YYEEEE in the germline V gene. The full variable domain, its missing parts supplied by reference TRBV5-6 and TRBJ1-2, is DAGVTQSPTHLIKTRGQQVTLRCSPKSGHDTVSWYQQALGQGPQFIFQYYEEEERQRGNFPDRFSGHQFPNYSSELNVNALLLGDSALYLCASIRGNYGYTFGSGTRLTVV.

This clone was seen just once. This chain joins TRBV30 and TRBJ2-3; TRBD2 matches at 8 bases. CDR3 length: 15 residues. Germline CDR1 reads GTSNPN; CDR2 reads SVGIG (reference sequence). J gave up 4 bases and V 5 bases, and 11 bases lay outside the gene matches. CDR3: CAWRTSGGGSDTQYF. CDR3 nucleotides: TGTGCCTGGCGTACTAGCGGCGGGGGGTCAGATACGCAGTATTTT.

J is TRBJ2-3 and V is TRBV7-2; D unclear. The CDR3 sequence is 13 residues long. CDR1 and CDR2 (germline): SGHTA, FQGNSA. Trimming removed 2 bases from V and 2 bases from J, with 5 bases in between. CDR3 loop: CASSLTATDTQYF. CDR3 bases: TGTGCCAGCAGCTTAACAGCCACAGATACGCAGTATTTT.

The chain uses TRBV30 and TRBJ1-1; D ambiguous. The CDR3 extends over 12 amino acids. Germline CDR1 is GTSNPN and CDR2 is SVGIG (reference sequence). The V and J ends lost 1 base and 8 bases respectively, with 11 bases between them. The CDR3, as DNA: TGTGCCTGGAGTGGGTTATTCGGGGAAGCTTTCTTT. Amino acids: CAWSGLFGEAFF.

CDR3 loop: CASRQGEDTGELFF. The CDR3 DNA sequence: TGTGCCAGCAGACAGGGTGAGGACACCGGGGAGCTGTTTTTT. The J gene is TRBJ2-2, the V gene TRBV27, with D possibly TRBD1 on 6 matching bases. Deletions cut 6 bases from V and 3 bases from J, with 11 bases between. CDR1 and CDR2 from the germline V gene are MNHEY and SMNVEV (reference sequence). This CDR3 contains 14 residues.

The V gene is TRBV3-1 (or the pseudogene TRBV3-2), the J gene TRBJ1-2; possible D gene TRBD1, 5 bases. Trimming cost V 6 bases and J 4 bases, with 9 bases left between them. Germline loops: CDR1 LGHDT, CDR2 YNNKEL (reference sequence). The CDR3 runs 12 residues. In nucleotides, the CDR3 is TGTGCCAGCAGGGGGCCAGCCTATGGCTACACCTTC. Its translation: CASRGPAYGYTF.

The chain couples TRBV20-1 to TRBJ1-2; D call uncertain. Germline loops: CDR1 DFQATT, CDR2 SNEGSKA (reference sequence). CDR3 size: 10 residues. The V end lost 1 base, the J end lost 8 bases, and 5 bases lay between the germline ends. The CDR3 here is CSARGLGYTF. DNA for the CDR3: TGCAGTGCTAGAGGGCTCGGCTACACCTTC.

This chain uses TRBV4-3 with TRBJ1-2; possibly TRBD1 for D (6 bases). CDR1 is LGHNA, CDR2 YSLEER, per germline. Trimming pared 0 bases from V and 8 bases from J, leaving 13 bases between. The CDR3 is made up of 14 amino acids. The CDR3: CASSQDLGRGGYTF. The CDR3, as DNA: TGCGCCAGCAGCCAAGATCTAGGCAGGGGAGGCTACACCTTC.

This clone was recorded once. This rearrangement joins TRBV30 to TRBJ2-2; 8 bases match TRBD2. Germline V gene data show CDR1 as GTSNPN and CDR2 as SVGIG (reference sequence). The CDR3 has 14 amino acids. Trimming cost V 5 bases and J 7 bases; bases outside gene matches: 9. The DNA of the CDR3 is TGTGCCTGGCGGAAGGCGGGAGGCAACGGGGAGCTGTTTTTT. Translating gives CAWRKAGGNGELFF.

The CDR3 here is CASSFRGNTEAFF. CDR3 bases: TGTGCCAGCAGTTTCCGCGGGAACACTGAAGCTTTCTTT. The rearrangement uses TRBV28 and TRBJ1-1; D unresolved. Germline lookup yields CDR1 MDHEN and CDR2 SYDVKM. V dropped 3 bases and J dropped 1 base, with 6 bases sitting between them. CDR3 length: 13 residues.

A single count supports this clone. As DNA, the CDR3 is TGTGCTAGTGGTAAAGGAGGGGACACCGGGGAGCTGTTTTTT. Amino acids: CASGKGGDTGELFF. The chain recombines TRBV12-5 with TRBJ2-2; D might be TRBD2 (6 bases). Germline-derived CDR1 and CDR2 are LGHNT and FRNRAP. The CDR3 covers 14 residues. V lost 5 bases and J lost 3, with 10 bases in between.

This clone is a singleton in its sample. The chain is built from TRBV6-6 and TRBJ1-2, with a weak D call TRBD1 (6 bases). CDR3 size: 15 residues. The V end was cut by 2 bases, the J end by 6 bases, with 16 bases between. CDR1 and CDR2 (germline): MNHNY, SVGAGI (reference sequence). CDR3 sequence (DNA): TGTGCCAGCAGTTACGCAGGGCAGGGGAGGGATGGCTACACCTTC. Protein product: CASSYAGQGRDGYTF.

The chain recombines TRBV12-3 or TRBV12-4 with TRBJ1-6; D not resolved. CDR3 size: 13 residues. The V and J ends lost 7 bases and 9 bases respectively, with 13 bases between them. CDR3 nucleotides: TGTGCCAGCACTTCGGCTGAGGGTTCACCCCTCCACTTT. Translating it yields CASTSAEGSPLHF.

The V gene is TRBV28, the J gene TRBJ2-5; D perhaps matches TRBD1 (6 bases). This CDR3 has 14 residues. The germline V gene encodes CDR1 MDHEN and CDR2 SYDVKM. The ends were cut back, 6 bases at V and 1 base at J, with 12 bases in the middle. The CDR3, as DNA: TGTGCCAGCAGCATTGCAGGGGCCCAAGAGACCCAGTACTTC. Protein: CASSIAGAQETQYF. Filled out from reference TRBV28 and TRBJ2-5, the complete variable domain reads DVKVTQSSRYLVKRTGEKVFLECVQDMDHENMFWYRQDPGLGLRLIYFSYDVKMKEKGDIPEGYSVSREKKERFSLILESASTNQTSMYLCASSIAGAQETQYFGPGTRLLVL.

The rearrangement links TRBV5-4 to TRBJ2-1; weak D call: TRBD1 (5 bases). CDR1 is SGHNT and CDR2 is YYREEE in the germline V gene (reference sequence). V shed 9 bases and J shed 7 bases, with 17 bases lying between them. The CDR3 runs 13 residues. CDR3 bases: TGTGCCACCACCGGGTGGACAACTAATGAGCAGTTCTTC. Its translation: CATTGWTTNEQFF.

In this sample, this clone turned up a few times. This chain connects TRBV4-3 to TRBJ2-1; possible D gene TRBD1, 5 bases. The V end lost 0 bases, the J end lost 5 bases, and 11 bases lay between the germline ends. The CDR3 loop spans 15 amino acids. Germline V gene sequence: CDR1 LGHNA, CDR2 YSLEER. The CDR3 is CASSQEVVQDNEQFF. CDR3 DNA sequence: TGCGCCAGCAGCCAAGAGGTCGTACAGGACAATGAGCAGTTCTTC.

This rearrangement joins TRBV18 to TRBJ2-1; 11 nucleotides match TRBD2. The V segment lost 3 bases and the J segment 6 bases; nucleotides outside the gene matches: 4. This CDR3 region has 15 residues. Germline CDR1 reads KGHSH; CDR2 reads LQKENI. The CDR3 DNA follows: TGTGCCAGCTCACCGACTAGCGGGATGTTCAATGAGCAGTTCTTC. This encodes CASSPTSGMFNEQFF.

The rearrangement uses TRBV28 and TRBJ2-1; 7 bases are a match to TRBD2. V lost 6 bases and J lost 8; bases outside the gene matches: 4. Germline V gives CDR1 MDHEN, CDR2 SYDVKM. The CDR3 contains 12 residues. For the CDR3, the DNA is TGTGCCAGCAGATCTCGGGGGGATGAGCAGTTCTTC. It encodes CASRSRGDEQFF.

CDR3 residues: CASNQGGTEAFF. The CDR3 DNA reads as TGCGCCAGCAACCAGGGGGGCACTGAAGCTTTCTTT. This sequence joins TRBV10-2 and TRBJ1-1, with 7 bases fitting TRBD1. V dropped 7 bases and J dropped 4; count of bases not matched to a gene: 3. CDR1 and CDR2 from the germline V gene are WSHSY and SAAADI. This CDR3 region has 12 residues.

The V and J genes are TRBV7-8 and TRBJ1-2; perhaps TRBD1 as D (6 bases). The CDR3 has 14 amino acids. Per the germline V gene, CDR1 is SGHVS and CDR2 is FQNEAQ. Deletions cut 1 base from V and 4 bases from J, with 10 bases between. CDR3 loop: CASSLELGAYGYTF. The CDR3 DNA reads as TGTGCCAGCAGCTTAGAGTTGGGGGCCTATGGCTACACCTTC.

The chain uses TRBV30 and TRBJ2-1, with 13 positions matching TRBD2. The trim removed 0 bases at V and 8 bases at J, leaving 1 base unmatched. Germline V lookup: CDR1 GTSNPN, CDR2 SVGIG (reference sequence). The CDR3 is made up of 14 amino acids. The CDR3 DNA reads as TGTGCCTGGAGTGTACTAGCGGGAGGGTATGAGCAGTTCTTC. It specifies CAWSVLAGGYEQFF.

The chain carries TRBV5-1 and TRBJ1-1, with 7 bases lining up with TRBD1. Germline values: CDR1 SGHRS, CDR2 YFSETQ. Trimming cost V 0 bases and J 1 base; bases outside gene matches: 3. The CDR3 has 15 residues. CDR3 sequence (DNA): TGCGCCAGCAGCTTGGCAGGGGGAGGGAACACTGAAGCTTTCTTT. Translated, it gives CASSLAGGGNTEAFF. The full variable domain, completed using reference TRBV5-1 and TRBJ1-1, is KAGVTQTPRYLIKTRGQQVTLSCSPISGHRSVSWYQQTPGQGLQFLFEYFSETQRNKGNFPGRFSGRQFSNSRSEMNVSTLELGDSALYLCASSLAGGGNTEAFFGQGTRLTVV.

The chain is built from TRBV6-5 and TRBJ2-7, with TRBD2 matching 9 bases. Germline CDR1 and CDR2: MNHEY and SVGAGI. CDR3 length equals 15 residues. The V gene end was trimmed by 6 bases and the J gene end by 5 bases; junction bases not matched to a gene: 11. The CDR3 region is CASRQGLAPTHEQYF. The CDR3 DNA reads as TGTGCCAGCAGGCAGGGACTAGCCCCTACCCACGAGCAGTACTTC.

J is TRBJ2-5 and V is TRBV19; a possible D gene is TRBD2 (6 bases). The CDR3 is made up of 17 amino acids. The V and J ends lost 3 bases and 4 bases respectively, with 21 bases between them. Germline V gene sequence: CDR1 LNHDA, CDR2 SQIVND (reference sequence). CDR3 nucleotides: TGTGCCAGTAGTATGGGGTCCTTGGGCGGGATTGTAGAGACCCAGTACTTC. Translating gives CASSMGSLGGIVETQYF.

This clone was observed once. The V gene is TRBV5-1, the J gene TRBJ2-1; perhaps TRBD2 as D (6 bases). V was shortened by 0 bases and J by 10 bases, with 17 bases between the two germline ends. The CDR3 is 15 residues long. CDR1 SGHRS and CDR2 YFSETQ come from the germline V gene. The CDR3 sequence: CASSLGAGLPMEQFF. DNA for the CDR3: TGCGCCAGCAGCTTGGGGGCGGGATTGCCCATGGAGCAGTTCTTC.

The chain joins TRBV2 to TRBJ1-1, with a tentative D call TRBD1 (5 bases). CDR3 length equals 15 residues. Trimming shortened V by 6 bases and J by 1 base, and 15 bases separated the two germline ends. Germline values: CDR1 SNHLY, CDR2 FYNNEI. The CDR3 here is CASRARQLSNTEAFF. The CDR3 coding sequence is TGTGCCAGCAGGGCAAGACAGCTTTCGAACACTGAAGCTTTCTTT.